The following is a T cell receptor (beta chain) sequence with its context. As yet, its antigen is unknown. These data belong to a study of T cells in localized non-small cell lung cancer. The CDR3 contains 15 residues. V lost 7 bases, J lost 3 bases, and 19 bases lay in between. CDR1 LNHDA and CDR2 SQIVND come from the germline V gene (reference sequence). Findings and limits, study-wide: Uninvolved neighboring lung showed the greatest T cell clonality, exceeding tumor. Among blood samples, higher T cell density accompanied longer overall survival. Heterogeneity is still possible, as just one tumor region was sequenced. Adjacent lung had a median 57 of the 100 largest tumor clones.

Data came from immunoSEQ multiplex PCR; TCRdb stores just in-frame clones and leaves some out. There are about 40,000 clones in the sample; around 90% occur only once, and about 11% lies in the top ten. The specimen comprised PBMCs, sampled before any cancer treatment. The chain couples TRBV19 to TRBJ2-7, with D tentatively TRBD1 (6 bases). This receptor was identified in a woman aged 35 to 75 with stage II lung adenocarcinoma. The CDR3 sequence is CASTEKQGPNYEQYF. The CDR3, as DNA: TGTGCCAGTACCGAGAAACAGGGACCAAACTACGAGCAGTACTTC.